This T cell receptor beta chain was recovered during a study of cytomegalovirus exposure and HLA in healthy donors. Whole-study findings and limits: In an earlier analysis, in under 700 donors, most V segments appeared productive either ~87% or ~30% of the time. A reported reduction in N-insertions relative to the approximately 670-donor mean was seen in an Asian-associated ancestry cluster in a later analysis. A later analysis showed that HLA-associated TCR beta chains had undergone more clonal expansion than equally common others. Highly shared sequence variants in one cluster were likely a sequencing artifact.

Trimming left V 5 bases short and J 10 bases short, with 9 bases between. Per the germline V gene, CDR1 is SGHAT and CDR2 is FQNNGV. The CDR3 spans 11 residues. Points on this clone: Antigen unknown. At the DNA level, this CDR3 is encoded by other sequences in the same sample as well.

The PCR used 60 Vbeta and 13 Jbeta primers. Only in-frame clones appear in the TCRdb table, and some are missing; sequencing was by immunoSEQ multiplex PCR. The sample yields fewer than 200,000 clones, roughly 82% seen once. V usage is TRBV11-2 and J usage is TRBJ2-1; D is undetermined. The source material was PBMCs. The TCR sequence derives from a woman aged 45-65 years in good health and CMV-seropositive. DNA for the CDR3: TGTGCCAGCAGCCCCGCGAGAGAGCAGTTCTTC. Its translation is CASSPAREQFF.